This TCR beta chain was captured in a study of shared clonotypes between healthy human individuals (dated by TCRdb to the early 2020s). With respect to the entire study: The cohort included three men and a couple of women between 18 and 49 years of age. For each donor, three plates each were used for CD4 naive and CD4 memory, two plates were used for CD8 naive, and one plate was used for CD8 memory. Different laboratories and diverse techniques were used to prepare libraries and sequence TCR repertoires, to increase sequencing depth and limit assay-specific biases. Per donor, leukapheresis produced somewhere between about 0.85 and 9.5 billion PBMCs. Blood TCR repertoires of 5 or 6 healthy adults were deeply sequenced to estimate repertoire size and the extent of clonotype sharing between individuals. Study-wide findings and limitations: Sampling was limited to blood, and TCR repertoires in tissue likely differ from TCR repertoires in blood. Compared with non-shared clonotypes, clonotypes shared by all four sorted-subset donors had higher generation probabilities. When four donors were compared, the shared fraction of clonotypes was around 4.6% for naive CD4, approximately 3.5% for naive CD8, 2% to 2.5% for memory CD4, and roughly 0.43% for memory CD8. Based on pairwise subsampling, the degree of clonotype sharing among donors was expected to be affected by sequencing depth. Larger estimated clonotype richness was generally found for naive subsets than for memory subsets. The genetic and exposure-history diversity represented was limited by the small number of donors. Incomplete sequencing was indicated by rarefaction of sorted-subset datasets, despite the large sequencing depth.

Using the deep immunoSEQ assay, TCR CDR3 regions were amplified from genomic DNA by multiplex PCR. Extracted genomic DNA from each cell subset was spread evenly across all wells of several immunoSEQ 96-well plates, with each plate serving as a replicate. For sorted subsets, 200 to 250 ng of genomic DNA, equivalent to 25,000 to 35,000 T cell genomes, went into each replicate PCR. Purified libraries were measured with a Qubit 3.0 fluorometer, size-checked on a Bioanalyzer 2100, and measured again with the KAPA Library Quantification kit. Each immunoSEQ 96-well plate was sequenced on its own single-read 150-cycle Illumina NextSeq 550 flow cell. In the source study's methods: Because only junctional sequences without quality scores were contained in the immunoSEQ output, filtering matching that applied to full-length reads could not be performed. Sequences were annotated with PyIR, a Python wrapper for IgBLAST v1.9, using IMGT germline references to assign V/J genes and CDR3. Reads with weak V/J assignments (E-value above 1e-6), missing CDR3, stop codons, out-of-frame junctions, or ambiguous translated residues were removed. A V3J clonotype was defined by an identical inferred V gene, J gene, and CDR3 amino acid sequence. The percentage overlap between two repertoires was calculated by dividing the number of shared unique clonotypes by the size of the smaller repertoire. Repertoire richness was assessed with RTK rarefaction, the Chao1 estimator, and Recon v2.1 estimates of unobserved clonotypes. For all TCRbeta clonotypes obtained by the gDNA method from a few donors, generation probabilities were computed with OLGA. What TCRdb holds here is the immuneACCESS table cut down to in-frame rearrangements. Part of the clones is not present; checked against another copy, under half of the missing clones reflect an unresolved V gene, and the others are unexplained. D and trimming come from the DNA, and the V and J calls and clone size come from that table. Present in this sample are 550,000 to 800,000 clones, around 67% of which were seen just once. 1.5% to 2% of the sample lies in the top ten.

To note about this clone: No cognate antigen has been identified for it. Base qualities are not at hand, and no much larger clone is one base apart.

Spanning cysteine to phenylalanine, the CDR3 consists of 17 amino acids. Only CDR3 DNA remains: 51 bases, in frame from the first base. According to the germline V gene (reference sequence), CDR1 reads SEHNR and CDR2 reads FQNEAQ. V and J lose 7 bases and 1 base, and a span of 19 bases separates them. Healthy HIV-negative adults with no recently reported acute infections or vaccinations were included as donors. Only Caucasian adults living in Nashville, Tennessee, USA were represented among the donors. Magnetic negative selection was used to enrich CD4+ T cells, after which naive cells were positively selected on CD45RA and the negative fraction became the memory subset. After blood collection by leukapheresis, PBMCs were isolated using Ficoll-Histopaque density gradient centrifugation and then cryopreserved in the vapor phase of liquid nitrogen. Analytical flow cytometry was used to check the purity and quantity of each magnetically sorted T cell population. Genomic DNA was isolated from each sorted fraction and quantified by UV absorbance on a Nanodrop 2000c.

This receptor was taken from a woman in her 30s in good health. Sequenced material: memory CD4+ T cells sorted from blood. Sample cell subset or site, as interpreted from the label and publication: CD45RA-negative fraction. The chain employs TRBV7-9 and TRBJ2-2; a tentative D call is TRBD2 (5 bases match). CDR3 reads: CASNRRQRLENTGELFF. The bases read TGTGCCAGCAATCGCCGTCAGCGGCTAGAGAACACCGGGGAGCTGTTTTTT.